Presented here are 32 T cell receptor beta chains from one specimen sequenced in a study of cytomegalovirus exposure and HLA in healthy donors. PCR employed 60 Vbeta and 13 Jbeta primers. Sequencing used immunoSEQ multiplex PCR; TCRdb keeps in-frame clones, though not all of them. The profile covers roughly 150,000 clones, with more than 70% appearing a single time and 2.5% to 3.5% taken by the ten largest. Source material: PBMCs. The receptors come from a male donor in good health and CMV-seronegative.

This clone occurred a few times. The chain uses TRBV19 and TRBJ2-3; TRBD1 is a possible D gene (6 bases). CDR1 is LNHDA, CDR2 SQIVND, per germline (reference sequence). The length of the CDR3 is 13 residues. V lost 11 bases to trimming and J lost 0 bases, with 12 bases between them. CDR3 sequence reads: CAVQGASTDTQYF. The CDR3 nucleotides read TGTGCCGTACAGGGTGCGAGCACAGATACGCAGTATTTT. Full variable domain (rest looked up from reference TRBV19 and TRBJ2-3): DGGITQSPKYLFRKEGQNVTLSCEQNLNHDAMYWYRQDPGQGLRLIYYSQIVNDFQKGDIAEGYSVSREKKESFPLTVTSAQKNPTAFYLCAVQGASTDTQYFGPGTRLTVL.

This chain joins TRBV7-2 and TRBJ2-7; D is possibly TRBD2 (5 bases). CDR1 and CDR2 from the germline V gene are SGHTA and FQGNSA. The V end was cut by 5 bases, the J end by 7 bases, with 12 bases between. The length of the CDR3 is 12 residues. The DNA for the CDR3 is TGTGCCAGCAGCCTCGGGTGGGAGGAGCAGTACTTC. Its translation is CASSLGWEEQYF.

The V call is TRBV18, the J call TRBJ1-2, with 10 bases matching TRBD1. Germline CDR1 and CDR2: KGHSH and LQKENI. The length of the CDR3 is 14 residues. The V and J ends lost 2 bases and 9 bases, in that order; junction bases with no gene match: 6. CDR3 in DNA: TGTGCCAGCTCACCAACGGGGACAGGGGACAGCTACACCTTC. It codes for CASSPTGTGDSYTF.

Of note for this clone: A junction end diverges from the germline sequence, so it may reflect a read error. The chain recombines TRBV7-9 with TRBJ2-3; 9 nucleotides align to TRBD2. The CDR3 runs 17 residues. Germline lookup yields CDR1 SEHNR and CDR2 FQNEAQ (reference sequence). The CDR3 DNA reads as TGTTCCAGCAGCTTAAATAAAAGCGGGGGGCGTTGGGATACGCAGTATTTT. Its translation: CSSSLNKSGGRWDTQYF.

The chain employs TRBV30 and TRBJ1-5; no clear D. Trimming took 0 bases from V and 4 from J, leaving 10 bases between them. This CDR3 comprises 14 residues. Germline V gene lookup returns CDR1 GTSNPN and CDR2 SVGIG (reference sequence). The CDR3 DNA reads TGTGCCTGGAGTGTAAGCGGAGGGAATCAGCCCCAGCATTTT. Amino acids: CAWSVSGGNQPQHF.

The chain joins TRBV19 to TRBJ1-5; TRBD1 agrees at 9 bases. The CDR3 runs 15 residues. The V and J ends lost 7 bases and 4 bases, in that order; junction bases with no gene match: 8. Germline assignment: CDR1 LNHDA and CDR2 SQIVND (reference sequence). DNA for the CDR3: TGTGCCAGTACCTGGACAGGGGAGGTAAATCAGCCCCAGCATTTT. It yields the protein CASTWTGEVNQPQHF.

This chain uses TRBV19 with TRBJ1-5; 8 nucleotides align to TRBD1. Germline values: CDR1 LNHDA, CDR2 SQIVND (reference sequence). The CDR3 covers 13 residues. Trimming took 5 bases from V and 4 from J; bases not matched to a gene: 1. This chain's CDR3 is CASSGDRNQPQHF. The CDR3 DNA reads TGTGCCAGTAGTGGGGACAGGAATCAGCCCCAGCATTTT.

This clone was observed a handful of times. The chain combines TRBV4-1 with TRBJ2-7, with D possibly being TRBD1 (5 bases). Trimming took 0 bases from V and 2 from J, leaving 14 bases between them. Looked up from germline, CDR1 is MGHRA and CDR2 is YSYEKL. The CDR3 is 16 residues long. CDR3 in amino acids: CASSQEARQGTYEQYF. The CDR3 nucleotides are TGCGCCAGCAGCCAAGAGGCGCGGCAGGGCACCTACGAGCAGTACTTC.

V and J are TRBV5-1 and TRBJ1-1; D might be TRBD1 (5 bases). V dropped 5 bases and J dropped 3 bases, with 14 bases sitting between them. The CDR3 has 14 amino acids. Germline V lookup: CDR1 SGHRS, CDR2 YFSETQ. Here the CDR3 DNA reads TGCGCCAGCAGTGCCCGGGCGGGGGACACTGAAGCTTTCTTT. Translation: CASSARAGDTEAFF.

This clone occurred once. The J gene is TRBJ1-6, the V gene TRBV7-2; possibly TRBD1 for D (6 bases). Germline V gene sequence: CDR1 SGHTA, CDR2 FQGNSA. The CDR3 loop spans 16 amino acids. V lost 4 bases and J 6 bases, leaving 16 bases between the germline ends. CDR3 nucleotides: TGTGCCAGCAGCTCAGAAGGACAGATGAGTAATTCACCCCTCCACTTT. This sequence encodes CASSSEGQMSNSPLHF.

The chain uses TRBV5-1 and TRBJ2-5, with TRBD2 matching over 16 bases. J gave up 3 bases and V 4 bases, and 6 bases lay outside the gene matches. CDR3 length: 17 amino acids. Per germline, CDR1 SGHRS and CDR2 YFSETQ. For the CDR3, the DNA is TGCGCCAGCAGCCCGGGACTAGCGGGAGGGGGTGAAGAGACCCAGTACTTC. Amino acid sequence: CASSPGLAGGGEETQYF.

For the CDR3, the DNA is TGTGCCAGCAGCTTAGAGAGAGAGGGTGAAGCTTTCTTT. Translating gives CASSLEREGEAFF. The chain has TRBV7-2 and TRBJ1-1; D not resolved. This CDR3 has 13 amino acids. V was trimmed by 1 base and J by 7 bases, leaving 10 bases between them. Germline loops: CDR1 SGHTA, CDR2 FQGNSA.

The chain employs TRBV7-2 and TRBJ2-6, with D possibly being TRBD2 (5 bases). The V end was cut by 5 bases, the J end by 0 bases, with 17 bases between. This CDR3 region has 18 residues. The germline V gene has CDR1 SGHTA and CDR2 FQGNSA. Written as DNA, the CDR3 is TGTGCCAGCAGCCACCTCCCCCGAGGGAGCTCTGGGGCCAACGTCCTGACTTTC. Translation: CASSHLPRGSSGANVLTF. The variable domain in full, completed from reference TRBV7-2 and TRBJ2-6, reads GAGVSQSPSNKVTEKGKDVELRCDPISGHTALYWYRQSLGQGLEFLIYFQGNSAPDKSGLPSDRFSAERTGGSVSTLTIQRTQQEDSAVYLCASSHLPRGSSGANVLTFGAGSRLTVL.

The rearrangement links TRBV2 to TRBJ2-2, with 8 bases identical to TRBD1. J gave up 3 bases and V 6 bases, and 6 bases lay outside the gene matches. The CDR3 is made up of 15 amino acids. Per the germline V gene, CDR1 is SNHLY and CDR2 is FYNNEI. The CDR3 DNA follows: TGTGCCAGCAGCCGGGACAGGAGCTACACCGGGGAGCTGTTTTTT. Translation: CASSRDRSYTGELFF.

The rearrangement uses TRBV5-4 and TRBJ2-5, with 7 bases fitting TRBD2. The CDR3 is 17 residues long. Germline V gene sequence: CDR1 SGHNT, CDR2 YYREEE (reference sequence). V gave up 3 bases and J gave up 7 bases; unmatched junction bases: 18. The CDR3 DNA reads TGTGCCAGCAGCTCCGCCATGACAACCGGGACTACTGGGACCCAGTACTTC. It encodes CASSSAMTTGTTGTQYF.

The chain recombines TRBV27 with TRBJ1-6, with D unclear. This CDR3 is 21 amino acids long. Per the germline V gene, CDR1 is MNHEY and CDR2 is SMNVEV (reference sequence). V dropped 0 bases and J dropped 5 bases, with 26 bases sitting between them. CDR3 coding DNA: TGTGCCAGCAGTTTATCAGGGCCGGGCGGGTTGTGGAGACGGAATAATTCACCCCTCCACTTT. It is translated as CASSLSGPGGLWRRNNSPLHF.

This chain connects TRBV4-2 to TRBJ2-1; 9 bases are a match to TRBD1. This CDR3 spans 15 amino acids. Germline trimming cut 3 bases from V and 9 bases from J; bases unmatched to any gene: 9. CDR1 LGHNA and CDR2 YNFKEQ come from the germline V gene. CDR3 coding DNA: TGTGCCAGCAGCCAGGAGGGACAGGGCGCCCTTGAGCAGTTCTTC. Translating gives CASSQEGQGALEQFF.

The V and J genes are TRBV2 and TRBJ2-5; 7 nucleotides agree with TRBD2. The CDR3 covers 17 residues. Per germline, CDR1 SNHLY and CDR2 FYNNEI. Trimming cost V 6 bases and J 3 bases; bases outside gene matches: 16. Here the CDR3 DNA reads TGTGCCAGCAGCGATCCAGCCTTGACTAGCTCCGAAGAGACCCAGTACTTC. This codes for CASSDPALTSSEETQYF. Variable domain in full (rest from reference TRBV2 and TRBJ2-5): EPEVTQTPSHQVTQMGQEVILRCVPISNHLYFYWYRQILGQKVEFLVSFYNNEISEKSEIFDDQFSVERPDGSNFTLKIRSTKLEDSAMYFCASSDPALTSSEETQYFGPGTRLLVL.

CDR3 in amino acids: CASSLDSGRTYEQYF. The CDR3 DNA reads TGTGCCAGCAGCTTGGATAGCGGGAGAACCTACGAGCAGTACTTC. The rearrangement uses TRBV5-4 and TRBJ2-7; TRBD2 matches 9 bases. Germline-derived CDR1 and CDR2 are SGHNT and YYREEE (reference sequence). V lost 0 bases, J lost 2 bases, and 3 bases stayed unmatched. The CDR3 loop spans 15 amino acids.

This clone appeared a few times. The chain carries TRBV19 and TRBJ1-5; the D gene is possibly TRBD1 (5 bases). The CDR3 runs to 13 residues. V was trimmed by 4 bases and J by 4 bases, leaving 8 bases between them. Germline V gene lookup returns CDR1 LNHDA and CDR2 SQIVND (reference sequence). The CDR3 DNA reads as TGTGCCAGTAGTACCCCAGGGAATCAGCCCCAGCATTTT. Translating it yields CASSTPGNQPQHF.

The chain is built from TRBV7-9 and TRBJ2-2; D uncertain. V was shortened by 5 bases and J by 2 bases, with 3 bases between the two germline ends. Germline V CDR1 and CDR2: SEHNR, FQNEAQ (reference sequence). The CDR3 contains 12 residues. CDR3: CASSSNTGELFF. For the CDR3, the DNA is TGTGCCAGCAGCAGCAACACCGGGGAGCTGTTTTTT.

The rearrangement links TRBV6-5 to TRBJ1-1; D not resolved. The CDR3 sequence is 14 residues long. Germline loops: CDR1 MNHEY, CDR2 SVGAGI. V was cut by 5 bases and J by 5 bases, with 15 bases left in between. The chain's CDR3 is CASSETSMRTEAFF. The CDR3 DNA sequence: TGTGCCAGCAGTGAAACCTCGATGCGGACTGAAGCTTTCTTT.

This clone was found a few times. The J gene is TRBJ1-2, the V gene TRBV6-4, with D hard to call. The V end lost 0 bases, the J end lost 4 bases, and 6 bases lay between the germline ends. This CDR3 is built from 13 residues. CDR1 MRHNA and CDR2 SNTAGT come from the germline V gene. In nucleotides, the CDR3 is TGTGCCAGCAGTGACTCGGGGAGCTATGGCTACACCTTC. It encodes CASSDSGSYGYTF.

The rearrangement joins TRBV13 to TRBJ2-7; D gene unclear. The V end was cut by 5 bases, the J end by 0 bases, with 8 bases between. This CDR3 is 13 amino acids long. Germline V gives CDR1 PRHDT, CDR2 FYEKMQ (reference sequence). CDR3 nucleotide sequence: TGTGCCAGCAGCCTCGCCAGCTCCTACGAGCAGTACTTC. Encoded protein: CASSLASSYEQYF. The full variable domain, in which reference TRBV13 and TRBJ2-7 provide the parts outside the CDR3, is AAGVIQSPRHLIKEKRETATLKCYPIPRHDTVYWYQQGPGQDPQFLISFYEKMQSDKGSIPDRFSAQQFSDYHSELNMSSLELGDSALYFCASSLASSYEQYFGPGTRLTVT.

J is TRBJ2-3 and V is TRBV6-5; D remains unclear. Trimming removed 4 bases at V and 10 bases at J, with 12 bases between. Germline V gene data show CDR1 as MNHEY and CDR2 as SVGAGI. The CDR3 covers 12 residues. CDR3 nucleotide sequence: TGTGCCAGCAGTTCTCCTATGGTAGCGCAGTATTTT. Translation gives CASSSPMVAQYF.

This clone has just a few counts. The chain couples TRBV5-1 to TRBJ2-3; possible D gene TRBD1, 6 bases. Trimming cost V 4 bases and J 4 bases, with 10 bases left between them. In germline, CDR1 is SGHRS, CDR2 YFSETQ. The CDR3 is 13 amino acids. CDR3 in amino acids: CASSRDTPDTQYF. CDR3 DNA sequence: TGCGCCAGCAGCAGGGACACCCCAGATACGCAGTATTTT.

This rearrangement joins TRBV5-1 to TRBJ2-2; 13 bases line up with TRBD2. This CDR3 has 17 residues. V lost 3 bases, J lost 7 bases, and 9 bases stayed unmatched. The germline CDR1 and CDR2 sequences are SGHRS and YFSETQ. In nucleotides, the CDR3 is TGCGCCAGCAGCTCGGAGGGACTAGCGGGATATATCGGGGAGCTGTTTTTT. Translated: CASSSEGLAGYIGELFF.

V gene TRBV7-9 combines with J gene TRBJ1-1, with TRBD1 matching 9 bases. V gave up 4 bases and J gave up 3 bases; unmatched junction bases: 3. Germline CDR1 is SEHNR and CDR2 is FQNEAQ (reference sequence). The CDR3 runs to 14 residues. The DNA for the CDR3 is TGTGCCAGCAGCTCCCGGACAGGGGACACTGAAGCTTTCTTT. This gives the protein CASSSRTGDTEAFF.

CDR3 amino acids: CASSPRLTEAFF. The CDR3 nucleotides read TGTGCCAGCAGCCCCCGGTTAACTGAAGCTTTCTTT. This chain connects TRBV7-2 to TRBJ1-1; no clear D gene. The CDR3 runs to 12 residues. Trimming left V 5 bases short and J 5 bases short, with 9 bases between. Per germline, CDR1 SGHTA and CDR2 FQGNSA.

The chain joins TRBV19 to TRBJ1-5; TRBD1 is a possible D gene (6 bases). The V end was cut by 4 bases, the J end by 3 bases, with 13 bases between. The CDR3 spans 15 residues. The germline CDR1 and CDR2 sequences are LNHDA and SQIVND (reference sequence). The CDR3 sequence is CASSRSGVNNQPQHF. As DNA, the CDR3 is TGTGCCAGTAGTAGATCAGGGGTAAACAATCAGCCCCAGCATTTT.

This sequence joins TRBV14 and TRBJ1-3; D might be TRBD1 (6 bases). The CDR3 runs 20 residues. Trimming shortened V by 4 bases and J by 1 base, and 26 bases separated the two germline ends. Germline assignment: CDR1 SGHDN and CDR2 FVKESK. The CDR3 DNA follows: TGTGCCAGCAGCCTAATTACAGGGATTGGAAGTTCTTTTTCTGGAAACACCATATATTTT. Translating gives CASSLITGIGSSFSGNTIYF.

V gene TRBV4-3 combines with J gene TRBJ2-1, with 7 bases fitting TRBD2. The germline V gene has CDR1 LGHNA and CDR2 YSLEER. The V gene end was trimmed by 0 bases and the J gene end by 4 bases; junction bases not matched to a gene: 6. This CDR3 is built from 16 residues. CDR3 in amino acids: CASSQDLDGGYNEQFF. CDR3 DNA: TGCGCCAGCAGCCAAGATCTCGACGGGGGGTACAATGAGCAGTTCTTC.